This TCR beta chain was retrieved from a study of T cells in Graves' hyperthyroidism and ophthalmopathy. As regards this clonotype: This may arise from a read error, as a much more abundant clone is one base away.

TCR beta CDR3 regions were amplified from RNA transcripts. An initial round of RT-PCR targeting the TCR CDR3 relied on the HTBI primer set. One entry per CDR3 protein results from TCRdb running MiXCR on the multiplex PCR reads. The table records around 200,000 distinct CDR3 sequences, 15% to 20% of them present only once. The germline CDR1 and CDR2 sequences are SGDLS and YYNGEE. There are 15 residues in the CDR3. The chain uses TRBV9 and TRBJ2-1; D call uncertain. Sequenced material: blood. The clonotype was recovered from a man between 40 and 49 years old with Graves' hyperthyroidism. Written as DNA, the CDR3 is TGTGCCAGCAGCGTAGGGTCCATCTCCTACAATGAGCGGTTCTTC. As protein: CASSVGSISYNERFF.